This entry lists 6 T cell receptor beta chains sequenced from one sample in a study of cytomegalovirus exposure and HLA in healthy donors. The PCR was carried out with 60 Vbeta primers and 13 Jbeta primers. Sequencing was performed with immunoSEQ multiplex PCR; in TCRdb, only in-frame clones are kept and a portion is missing. The sample contains 75,000 to 90,000 clones, 70% to 85% of which appear only once. The sequenced sample was PBMCs. The receptor set was obtained from a human donor in good health.

The V gene is TRBV13, the J gene TRBJ1-4, with D tentatively TRBD1 (5 bases). V dropped 2 bases and J dropped 0 bases, with 10 bases sitting between them. The CDR3 runs 16 residues. CDR1 and CDR2 from the germline V gene are PRHDT and FYEKMQ (reference sequence). DNA of the CDR3: TGTGCCAGCAGCTTACGACAGCGATCAACTAATGAAAAACTGTTTTTT. Its protein is CASSLRQRSTNEKLFF.

This chain uses TRBV5-6 with TRBJ2-5; D perhaps matches TRBD2 (7 bases). The V gene's germline CDR1 is SGHDT and CDR2 YYEEEE. V gave up 0 bases and J gave up 4 bases, with 16 bases separating them. The CDR3 is made up of 16 amino acids. The CDR3 nucleotides read TGTGCCAGCAGCTTGGTGCGGGGGCCCTTGGGAGAGACCCAGTACTTC. Translation gives CASSLVRGPLGETQYF.

This clone turned up a few times. For the CDR3, the DNA is TGCGCCAGCAGCCGGGGGTACGAGCAGTACTTC. Translating gives CASSRGYEQYF. The rearrangement links TRBV5-1 to TRBJ2-5; perhaps TRBD2 as D (6 bases). Near its end, the DNA agrees better with TRBJ2-7, so the J call may be wrong. Germline V lookup: CDR1 SGHRS, CDR2 YFSETQ. The length of the CDR3 is 11 residues.

This chain links TRBV4-1 with TRBJ1-4; D not resolved. Trimming stripped 6 bases from V and 1 base from J, with 12 bases between. Germline V CDR1 and CDR2: MGHRA, YSYEKL. The CDR3 length is 15 residues. In nucleotides, the CDR3 is TGCGCCAGCAGTGGTGGCACAGTAACTAATGAAAAACTGTTTTTT. It yields the protein CASSGGTVTNEKLFF.

The table lists this clone with a count of one. This chain connects TRBV7-9 to TRBJ2-4; 9 bases match TRBD1. Germline CDR1 reads SEHNR; CDR2 reads FQNEAQ (reference sequence). J lost 1 base, V lost 5 bases, and 9 bases had no gene match. The CDR3 is 17 residues long. This chain's CDR3 is CASSHPGQGIAKNIQYF. CDR3 nucleotide sequence: TGTGCCAGCAGCCACCCGGGACAGGGAATCGCCAAAAACATTCAGTACTTC.

The genes are TRBV10-3 and TRBJ2-3; weak D call: TRBD1 (5 bases). The V end lost 8 bases, the J end lost 1 base, and 10 bases lay between the germline ends. This CDR3 comprises 13 residues. Per the germline V gene, CDR1 is ENHRY and CDR2 is SYGVKD. The CDR3 sequence is CAIGEQGTDTQYF. In DNA form, the CDR3 reads TGTGCCATCGGAGAACAGGGCACAGATACGCAGTATTTT.